This TCR beta chain was recovered during a study of human T cells and chemical hapten exposure. The CDR3 runs 14 residues. Between the trimmed V and J ends, which lost 4 bases and 0 bases, there was a span of 7 bases. Germline CDR1 reads LGHDT; CDR2 reads YNNKEL (reference sequence). MiXCR, run by TCRdb on the RACE reads, gives a single entry per CDR3 protein. Seen here are some 330,000 distinct CDR3 sequences, around 5% observed once, and the top ten hold over 6.5%. Time point denoted: pre-sensitization, week 0. Stated treatment: therapeutic diphenylcyclopropenone sensitization with weekly scalp DPC.

The sample in question was whole blood, obtained in connection with sensitization to the hapten diphenylcyclopropenone (DPC). The sequence was obtained from a woman under 30 with alopecia areata. Some clones in this sample may be carry-over from other donors' samples. The chain recombines TRBV3-1 with TRBJ1-3; tentatively, D is TRBD1 (5 bases). CDR3 amino acids: CASSRGTSGNTIYF. CDR3 nucleotide sequence: TGTGCCAGCAGCCGGGGGACCTCTGGAAACACCATATATTTT. Variable domain in full (rest from reference TRBV3-1 and TRBJ1-3): DTAVSQTPKYLVTQMGNDKSIKCEQNLGHDTMYWYKQDSKKFLKIMFSYNNKELIINETVPNRFSPKSPDKAHLNLHINSLELGDSAVYFCASSRGTSGNTIYFGEGSWLTVV.